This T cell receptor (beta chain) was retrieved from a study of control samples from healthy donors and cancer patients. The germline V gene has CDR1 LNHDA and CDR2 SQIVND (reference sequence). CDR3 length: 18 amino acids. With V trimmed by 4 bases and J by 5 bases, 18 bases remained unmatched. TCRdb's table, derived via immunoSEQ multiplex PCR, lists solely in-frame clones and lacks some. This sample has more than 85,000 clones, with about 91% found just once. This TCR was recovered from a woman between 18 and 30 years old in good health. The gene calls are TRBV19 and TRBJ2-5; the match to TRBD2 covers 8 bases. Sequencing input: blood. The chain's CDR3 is CASSTGGSLIAGGETQYF. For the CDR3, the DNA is TGTGCCAGTAGTACTGGGGGCTCCCTCATTGCGGGGGGCGAGACCCAGTACTTC.